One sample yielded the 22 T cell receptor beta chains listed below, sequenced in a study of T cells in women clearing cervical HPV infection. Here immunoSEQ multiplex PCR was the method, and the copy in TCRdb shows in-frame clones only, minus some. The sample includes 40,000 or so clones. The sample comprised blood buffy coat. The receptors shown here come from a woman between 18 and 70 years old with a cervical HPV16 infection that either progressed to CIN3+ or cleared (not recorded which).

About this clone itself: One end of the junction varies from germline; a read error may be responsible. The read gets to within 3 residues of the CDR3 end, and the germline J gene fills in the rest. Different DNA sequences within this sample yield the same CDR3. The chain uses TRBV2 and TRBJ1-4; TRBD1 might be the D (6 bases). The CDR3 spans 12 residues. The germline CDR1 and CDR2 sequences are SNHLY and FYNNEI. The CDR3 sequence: CASLQGNEKLFF. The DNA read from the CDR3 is TGTGCCAGCCTACAGGGTAATGAGAAA.

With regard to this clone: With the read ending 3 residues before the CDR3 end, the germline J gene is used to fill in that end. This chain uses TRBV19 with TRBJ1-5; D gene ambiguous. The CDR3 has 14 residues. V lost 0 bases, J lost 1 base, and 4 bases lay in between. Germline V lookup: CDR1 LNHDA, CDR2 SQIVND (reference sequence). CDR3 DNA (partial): TGTGCCAGTAGTATAGAAGGCAGCAATCAGCCC. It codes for CASSIEGSNQP. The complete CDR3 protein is CASSIEGSNQPQHF.

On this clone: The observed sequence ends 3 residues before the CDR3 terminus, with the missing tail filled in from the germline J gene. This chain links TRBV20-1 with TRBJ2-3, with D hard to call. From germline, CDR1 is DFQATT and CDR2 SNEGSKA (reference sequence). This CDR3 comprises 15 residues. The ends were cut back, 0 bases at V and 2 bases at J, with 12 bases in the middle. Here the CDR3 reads CSARDLSYYTDTQYF. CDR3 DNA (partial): TGCAGTGCTAGAGACCTAAGTTACTACACAGATACG.

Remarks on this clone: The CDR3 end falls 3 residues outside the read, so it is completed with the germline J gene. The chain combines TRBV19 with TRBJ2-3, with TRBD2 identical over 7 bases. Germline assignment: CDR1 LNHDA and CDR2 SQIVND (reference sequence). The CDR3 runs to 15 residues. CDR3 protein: CASTHSRESVETQYF. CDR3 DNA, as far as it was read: TGTGCCAGTACCCACTCGCGGGAGTCGGTAGAGACG. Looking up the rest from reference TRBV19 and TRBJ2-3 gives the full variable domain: DGGITQSPKYLFRKEGQNVTLSCEQNLNHDAMYWYRQDPGQGLRLIYYSQIVNDFQKGDIAEGYSVSREKKESFPLTVTSAQKNPTAFYLCASTHSRESVETQYFGPGTRLTVL.

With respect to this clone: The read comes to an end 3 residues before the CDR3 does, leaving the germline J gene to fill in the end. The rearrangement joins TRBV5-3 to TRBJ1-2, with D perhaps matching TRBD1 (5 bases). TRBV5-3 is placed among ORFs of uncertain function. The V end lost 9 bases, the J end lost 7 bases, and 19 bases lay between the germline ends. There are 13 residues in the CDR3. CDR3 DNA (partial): TGTGCCACTTCCTCTCAGGGCACACTTGGC. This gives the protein CATSSQGTLG. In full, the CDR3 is CATSSQGTLGYTF.

CDR3 bases read: TGTGCCAGCAGCCCACGGGGAGACGATGAG. Amino acids: CASSPRGDDE. In full, the CDR3 reads CASSPRGDDEQFF. The chain combines TRBV7-2 with TRBJ2-1, with D maybe TRBD2 (5 bases). The read terminates 3 residues ahead of where the CDR3 ends, so the germline J gene completes it. This CDR3 spans 13 amino acids. Trimming shortened V by 5 bases and J by 8 bases, and 13 bases separated the two germline ends. CDR1 is SGHTA, CDR2 FQGNSA, per germline.

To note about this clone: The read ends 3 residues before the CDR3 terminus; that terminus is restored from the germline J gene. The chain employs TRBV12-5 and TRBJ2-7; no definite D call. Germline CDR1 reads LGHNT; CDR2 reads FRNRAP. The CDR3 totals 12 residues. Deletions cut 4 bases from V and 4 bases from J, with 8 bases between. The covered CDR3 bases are TGTGCTAGTGGTTACCAGGATTACGAG. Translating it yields CASGYQDYE. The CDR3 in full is CASGYQDYEQYF.

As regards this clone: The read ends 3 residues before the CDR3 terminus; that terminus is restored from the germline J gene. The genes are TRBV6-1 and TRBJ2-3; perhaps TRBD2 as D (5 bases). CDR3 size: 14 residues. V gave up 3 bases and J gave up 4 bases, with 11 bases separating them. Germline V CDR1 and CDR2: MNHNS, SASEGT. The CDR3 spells CASSDYLGADTQYF. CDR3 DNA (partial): TGTGCCAGCAGTGACTACCTCGGGGCAGATACG.

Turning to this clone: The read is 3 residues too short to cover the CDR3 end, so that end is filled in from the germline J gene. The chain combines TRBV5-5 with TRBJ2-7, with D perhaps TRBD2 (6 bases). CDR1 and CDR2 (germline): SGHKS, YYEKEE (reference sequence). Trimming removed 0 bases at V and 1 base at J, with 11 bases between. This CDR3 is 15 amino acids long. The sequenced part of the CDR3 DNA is TGTGCCAGCAGCTTGGCCCGGGACTCTTCCTACGAG. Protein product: CASSLARDSSYE. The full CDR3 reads CASSLARDSSYEQYF.

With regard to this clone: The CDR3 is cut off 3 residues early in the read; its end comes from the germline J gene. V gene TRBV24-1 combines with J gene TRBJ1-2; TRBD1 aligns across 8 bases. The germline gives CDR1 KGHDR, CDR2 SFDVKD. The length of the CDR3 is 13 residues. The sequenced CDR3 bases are TGTGCCACCAGTGACCAGGACAGGGACGGC. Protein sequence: CATSDQDRDG. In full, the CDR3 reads CATSDQDRDGYTF.

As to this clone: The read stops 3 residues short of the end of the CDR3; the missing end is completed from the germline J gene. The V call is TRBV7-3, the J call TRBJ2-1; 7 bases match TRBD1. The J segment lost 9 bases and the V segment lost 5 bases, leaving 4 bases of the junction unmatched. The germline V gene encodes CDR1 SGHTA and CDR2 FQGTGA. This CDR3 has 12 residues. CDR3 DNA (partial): TGTGCCAGCAGCGCCCGGGACAGTGAG. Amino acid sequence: CASSARDSE. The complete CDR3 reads CASSARDSEQFF. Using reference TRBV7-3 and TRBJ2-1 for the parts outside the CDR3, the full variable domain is GAGVSQTPSNKVTEKGKYVELRCDPISGHTALYWYRQSLGQGPEFLIYFQGTGAADDSGLPNDRFFAVRPEGSVSTLKIQRTERGDSAVYLCASSARDSEQFFGPGTRLTVL.

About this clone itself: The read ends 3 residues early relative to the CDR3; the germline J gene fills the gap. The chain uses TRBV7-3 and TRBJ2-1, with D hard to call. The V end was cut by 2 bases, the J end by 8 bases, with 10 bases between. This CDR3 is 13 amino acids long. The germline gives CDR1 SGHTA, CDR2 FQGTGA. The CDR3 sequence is CASSLPPLDEQFF. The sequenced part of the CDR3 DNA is TGTGCCAGCAGCTTACCTCCGCTAGATGAG.

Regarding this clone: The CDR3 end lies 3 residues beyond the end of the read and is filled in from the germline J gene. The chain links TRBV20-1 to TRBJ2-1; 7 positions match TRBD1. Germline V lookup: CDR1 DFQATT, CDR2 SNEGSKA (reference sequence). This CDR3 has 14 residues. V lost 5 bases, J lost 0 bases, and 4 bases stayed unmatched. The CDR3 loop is CSAQGVSSYNEQFF. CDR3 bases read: TGCAGTGCTCAGGGGGTTTCCTCCTACAATGAG.

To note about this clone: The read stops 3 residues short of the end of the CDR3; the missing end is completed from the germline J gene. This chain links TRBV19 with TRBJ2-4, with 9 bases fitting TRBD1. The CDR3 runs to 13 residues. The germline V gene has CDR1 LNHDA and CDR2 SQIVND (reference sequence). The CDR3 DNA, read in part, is TGTGCCAGTAGAAGGACAGGGGAGTATGGT. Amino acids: CASRRTGEYG. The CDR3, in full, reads CASRRTGEYGQYF.

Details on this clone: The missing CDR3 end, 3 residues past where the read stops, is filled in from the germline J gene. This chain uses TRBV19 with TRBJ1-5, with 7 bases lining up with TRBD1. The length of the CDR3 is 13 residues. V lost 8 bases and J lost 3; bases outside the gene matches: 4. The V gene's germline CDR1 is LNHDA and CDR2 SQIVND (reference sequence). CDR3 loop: CASHGQVNQPQHF. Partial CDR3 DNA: TGTGCCAGTCACGGACAGGTCAATCAGCCC. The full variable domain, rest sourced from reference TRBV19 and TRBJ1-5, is DGGITQSPKYLFRKEGQNVTLSCEQNLNHDAMYWYRQDPGQGLRLIYYSQIVNDFQKGDIAEGYSVSREKKESFPLTVTSAQKNPTAFYLCASHGQVNQPQHFGDGTRLSIL.

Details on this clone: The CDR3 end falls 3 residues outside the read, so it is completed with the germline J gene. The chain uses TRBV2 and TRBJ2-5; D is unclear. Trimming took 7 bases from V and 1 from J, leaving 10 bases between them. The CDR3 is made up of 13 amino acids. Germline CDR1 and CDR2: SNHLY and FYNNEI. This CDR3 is CASKPGSQETQYF. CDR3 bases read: TGTGCCAGCAAGCCAGGCAGCCAAGAGACC.

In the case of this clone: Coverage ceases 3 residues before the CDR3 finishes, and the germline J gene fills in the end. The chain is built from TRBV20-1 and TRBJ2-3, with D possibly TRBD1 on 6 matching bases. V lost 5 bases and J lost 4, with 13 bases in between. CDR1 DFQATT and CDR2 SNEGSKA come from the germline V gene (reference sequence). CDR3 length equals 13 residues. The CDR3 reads CSASGARADTQYF. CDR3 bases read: TGCAGTGCTTCAGGGGCGCGGGCAGATACG.

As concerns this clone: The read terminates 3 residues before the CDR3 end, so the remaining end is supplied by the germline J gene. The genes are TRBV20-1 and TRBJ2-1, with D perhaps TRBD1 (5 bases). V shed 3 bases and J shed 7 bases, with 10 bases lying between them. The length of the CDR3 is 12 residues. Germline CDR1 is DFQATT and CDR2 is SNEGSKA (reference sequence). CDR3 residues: CSARGLGNEQFF. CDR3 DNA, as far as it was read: TGCAGTGCTAGGGGGCTCGGGAATGAG.

CDR3 in amino acids: CASSLDGQPNQPQHF. The CDR3 DNA, read in part, is TGTGCCAGCAGCTTGGACGGACAGCCCAATCAGCCC. The chain has TRBV5-5 and TRBJ1-5, with D perhaps TRBD1 (6 bases). The read ends 3 residues early relative to the CDR3; the germline J gene fills the gap. Germline values: CDR1 SGHKS, CDR2 YYEKEE (reference sequence). The CDR3 totals 15 residues. Trimming pared 0 bases from V and 3 bases from J, leaving 10 bases between.

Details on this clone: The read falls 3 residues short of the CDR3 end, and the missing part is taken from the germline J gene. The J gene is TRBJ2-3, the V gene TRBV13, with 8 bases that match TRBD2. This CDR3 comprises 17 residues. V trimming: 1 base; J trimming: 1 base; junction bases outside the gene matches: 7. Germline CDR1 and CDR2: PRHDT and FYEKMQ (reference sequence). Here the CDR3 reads CASSLAQRGIGTDTQYF. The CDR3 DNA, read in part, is TGTGCCAGCAGCTTAGCCCAGCGGGGGATCGGCACAGATACG.

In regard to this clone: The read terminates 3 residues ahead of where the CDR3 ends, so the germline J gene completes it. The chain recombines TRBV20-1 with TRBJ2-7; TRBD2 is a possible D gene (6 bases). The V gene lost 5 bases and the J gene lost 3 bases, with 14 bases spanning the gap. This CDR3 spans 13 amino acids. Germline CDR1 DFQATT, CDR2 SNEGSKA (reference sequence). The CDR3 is CSASRGVNYEQYF. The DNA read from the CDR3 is TGCAGTGCTTCGCGCGGGGTTAACTACGAG.

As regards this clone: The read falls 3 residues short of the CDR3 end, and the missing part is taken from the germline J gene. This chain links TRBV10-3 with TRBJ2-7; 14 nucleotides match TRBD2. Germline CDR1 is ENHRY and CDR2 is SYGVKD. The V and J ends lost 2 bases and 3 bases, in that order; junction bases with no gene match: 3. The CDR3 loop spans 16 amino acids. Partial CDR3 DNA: TGTGCCATCAGTGAGGCCGGGACTAGCGGGAGCTACGAG. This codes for CAISEAGTSGSYE. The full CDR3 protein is CAISEAGTSGSYEQYF.